This paragraph covers one T cell receptor beta chain sequence. The antigen is undetermined. The CDR3 covers 13 residues. V trimming: 9 bases; J trimming: 4 bases; junction bases outside the gene matches: 8. In germline, CDR1 is SNHLY, CDR2 FYNNEI. These data originate in a study of cytomegalovirus exposure and HLA in healthy donors. Findings and limits, study-wide: Sequences of the TCR beta chain were said to predict the HLA-A and HLA-B alleles of most subjects accurately. Common viral pathogens (according to a later analysis) appeared linked to several of the most significant clusters. Analysis was carried out at a later point, and it linked a missense DCLRE1C variant to TCR beta V- and J-gene trimming. Earlier analysis looked at TCR beta V segments, and most were productive about 90% or about 30% of the time.

Amplification used 60 Vbeta primers and 13 Jbeta primers. Sequenced by immunoSEQ multiplex PCR; TCRdb stores in-frame clones only, minus some. The sample has roughly 250,000 clones; about four fifths are singletons. This sequence originates from a woman aged 35 to 49 in good health and CMV-seropositive. The sequencing sample was made of PBMCs. The chain recombines TRBV2 with TRBJ1-1, with 7 bases matching TRBD1. CDR3 in amino acids: CASQQNRGTEAFF. As DNA, the CDR3 is TGTGCCAGTCAACAGAACAGGGGCACTGAAGCTTTCTTT.